This TCR beta chain was documented in a study of OX40 agonist ivuxolimab in advanced cancers. Only in-frame clones appear in the TCRdb table, and some are missing; sequencing was by immunoSEQ multiplex PCR. This table holds some 42,000 clones, approximately 83% found once. V was pared by 7 bases and J by 10 bases, with 13 bases of the junction left unmatched. This CDR3 contains 14 residues. Germline V gene sequence: CDR1 SGHTA, CDR2 FQGTGA. With autoimmune disease history or systemic immunosuppression, patients were excluded. This clone was observed a single time. Its antigen is unidentified. Study-wide results and caveats: On average, a greater number of expanded clones characterised CD8+ T cells relative to CD4+. Both blood CD4+ and CD8+ T cells showed clonal growth by week 6 at 0.1 to 3.0 mg/kg. Partial responders treated at 0.1-3.0 mg/kg exhibited clonal expansion among the lowest measured.

The chain combines TRBV7-3 with TRBJ2-1; 7 bases align to TRBD2. Specimen: CD4+ or CD8+ T cells sorted from blood, collected in a trial of the OX40 agonist ivuxolimab. The clonotype comes from an adult with an advanced solid tumor such as melanoma, head and neck, liver or kidney cancer. The CDR3 is CASNEGGGTMEQFF. The CDR3 DNA follows: TGTGCCAGCAACGAGGGCGGGGGTACTATGGAGCAGTTCTTC.